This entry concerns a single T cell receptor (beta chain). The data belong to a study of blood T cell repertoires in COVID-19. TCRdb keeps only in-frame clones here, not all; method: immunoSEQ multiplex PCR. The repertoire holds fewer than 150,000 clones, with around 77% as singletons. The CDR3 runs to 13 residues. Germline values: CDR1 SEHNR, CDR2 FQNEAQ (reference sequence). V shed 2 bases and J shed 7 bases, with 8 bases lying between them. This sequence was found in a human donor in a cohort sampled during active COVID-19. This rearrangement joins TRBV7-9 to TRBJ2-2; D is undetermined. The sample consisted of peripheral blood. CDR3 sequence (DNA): TGTGCCAGCAGCTTAACTCTGGTCGGGGAGCTGTTTTTT. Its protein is CASSLTLVGELFF.